This T cell receptor (beta chain) is from a study of shared clonotypes between healthy human individuals. In the naive CD8 group, cells lacked CD45RO and were positively selected for CCR7, so terminally differentiated effector memory CD45RA+ cells were left out. V shed 7 bases and J 5 bases; nucleotides not matched to a gene: 13. The germline V gene encodes CDR1 LNHDA and CDR2 SQIVND (reference sequence). This CDR3 has 15 amino acids. The assay was immunoSEQ multiplex PCR, and TCRdb's table has in-frame clones only and misses some. Of about 2 million clones in the sample, about 95% are singletons; the top ten hold around 1%.

The genes are TRBV19 and TRBJ2-7; 8 bases line up with TRBD1. The sequence came from a man between 18 and 29 years old in good health. The sample was naive CD8+ T cells sorted from blood. Written as DNA, the CDR3 is TGTGCCAGTAAAATGGGTTGGGACAGGTCTCACGAGCAGTACTTC. Amino acids: CASKMGWDRSHEQYF.